This section outlines one TCR delta chain sequence together with its context. Its matching antigen is unknown. In germline, CDR1 is TSWWSYY, CDR2 QGS. The CDR3 is made up of 22 amino acids. The V gene lost 3 bases and the J gene lost 1 base, with 33 bases spanning the gap. The data are from a study of γδ T cells in repeated Plasmodium falciparum infection. Flow sorting of PBMC yielded separate Vgamma9/Vdelta2+ and Vdelta2-negative gammadelta T cell populations for bulk repertoire analysis. Each sorted gammadelta sample had TRG and TRD chains sequenced. TCRdb reprocessed the multiplex PCR reads using CATT. The data hold roughly 93,000 delta-chain clones, with 0.9% to 1% observed a single time. Study-level results: Vgamma9/Vdelta2+ repertoires stayed stably polyclonal over time and infection.

The sequenced sample was gamma-delta T cells from blood. This receptor was identified in a pool of human donors (malaria-infected and uninfected, not separated). The rearrangement links TRDV1 to TRDJ1; either TRDD2 or TRDD3 may supply D (6 bases each). TCRdb gives no J gene; it was assigned here by matching the DNA to germline. The CDR3: CALGDRPSYGPKGLGLTDKLIF. The CDR3 DNA is TGTGCTCTTGGGGACAGACCCTCCTACGGTCCGAAGGGCCTGGGGCTCACCGATAAACTCATCTTT.